Given below is one T cell receptor beta chain in context. Per the germline V gene, CDR1 is DFQATT and CDR2 is SNEGSKA (reference sequence). Losses at the gene ends were 5 bases for V and 5 bases for J; bases not matched to a gene: 12. The CDR3 contains 14 residues. This record comes from a study of blood T cell repertoires in COVID-19. Study in general: Material from acute and convalescent COVID-19 was sourced from the United States, Italy and Spain. T cells, B-cell-depleted T cells, or PBMCs provided the cDNA or gDNA that served as material.

In the authors' methods: Amplification with reference gene primers provided the estimates of nucleated cell counts. Produced via immunoSEQ multiplex PCR; TCRdb's table is partial and in-frame only. That table supplies the V and J calls and clone size; D and trimming were determined from the DNA. Among roughly 300,000 clones, over 80% were seen once, and the ten largest hold about 1.4%. Input material: peripheral blood. The chain carries TRBV20-1 and TRBJ2-7, with 7 bases fitting TRBD2. The sequence derives from a woman in her 40s who had recovered from COVID-19. The CDR3 DNA sequence: TGCAGTGCTCGTGTCGGGACTACCCTCGACGAGCAGTACTTC. Translated: CSARVGTTLDEQYF.